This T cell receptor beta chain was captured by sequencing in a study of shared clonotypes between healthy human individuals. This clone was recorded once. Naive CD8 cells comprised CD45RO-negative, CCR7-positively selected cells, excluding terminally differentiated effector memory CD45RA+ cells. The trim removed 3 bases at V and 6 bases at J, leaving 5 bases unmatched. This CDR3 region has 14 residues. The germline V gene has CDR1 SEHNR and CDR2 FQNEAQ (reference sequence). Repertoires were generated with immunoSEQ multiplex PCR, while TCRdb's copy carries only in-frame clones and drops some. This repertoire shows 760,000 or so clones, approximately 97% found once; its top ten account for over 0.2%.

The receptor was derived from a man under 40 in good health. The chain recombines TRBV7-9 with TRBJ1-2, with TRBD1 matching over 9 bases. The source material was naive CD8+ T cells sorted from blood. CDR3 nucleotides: TGTGCCAGCAGCTTCCGGGACAGGGCCGATGGCTACACCTTC. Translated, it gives CASSFRDRADGYTF.